This T cell receptor (beta chain) was observed in a study of a mutant IDH1 vaccine in newly diagnosed glioma. Turning to the study itself: Previous treatment comprised radiotherapy, temozolomide, or both, mostly both.

The time point here: week 23, last vaccination. Each dose delivered 300 ug of mutant IDH1 20-mer peptide subcutaneously with imiquimod. Donors had new WHO grade 3 or 4 IDH1-mutant, ATRX-lost astrocytomas. Some clones are missing from TCRdb's copy, which holds only in-frame ones; the method was immunoSEQ multiplex PCR. The table lists under 70,000 clones, approximately 87% of them singletons. V lost 1 base to trimming and J lost 5 bases; unmatched junction nucleotides: 4. Germline assignment: CDR1 ENHRY and CDR2 SYGVKD. The CDR3 is 14 amino acids. Points from the study as a whole: Researchers report vaccine-induced immune responses in approximately 95% of patients.

Worth noting for this clone: What it binds is not known.

The chain carries TRBV10-3 and TRBJ1-2, with 7 bases matching TRBD1. The clonotype comes from a man aged 18 to 35 with glioma. This specimen consisted of PBMCs, obtained from a glioma patient whose treatment included an IDH1 peptide vaccine. CDR3 DNA sequence: TGTGCCATCAGTGAGTGGGACAGCACTTATGGCTACACCTTC. This encodes CAISEWDSTYGYTF.